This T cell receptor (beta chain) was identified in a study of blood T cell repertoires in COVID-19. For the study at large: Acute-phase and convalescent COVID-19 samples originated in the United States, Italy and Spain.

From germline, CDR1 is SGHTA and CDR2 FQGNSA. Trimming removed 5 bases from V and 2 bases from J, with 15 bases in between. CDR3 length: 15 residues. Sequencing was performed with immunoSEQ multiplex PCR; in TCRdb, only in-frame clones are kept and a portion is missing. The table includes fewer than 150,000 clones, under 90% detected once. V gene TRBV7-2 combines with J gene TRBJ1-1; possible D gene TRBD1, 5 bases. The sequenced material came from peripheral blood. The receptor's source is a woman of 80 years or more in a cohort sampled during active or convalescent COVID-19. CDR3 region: CASSHQTTVNTEAFF. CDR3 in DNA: TGTGCCAGCAGCCACCAAACGACAGTAAACACTGAAGCTTTCTTT.